The present T cell receptor beta chain was sequenced within a study of cytomegalovirus exposure and HLA in healthy donors. Whole-study context: Drawn from HLA-typed donors, tens of millions of unique TCRs were held in an early data release. Among the 398 donors who were genotyped, 70% to 90% fell in the genetic ancestry cluster that is associated with self-reported Caucasian donors. General observations from the study: The study dropped some indistinguishable V segments, TRBV6-2 and TRBV6-3 among them.

This clone has only one observation. The antigen remains undetermined. Trimming took 5 bases from V and 0 from J; bases not matched to a gene: 16. In germline, CDR1 is SGHVS, CDR2 FNYEAQ. The CDR3 loop spans 18 amino acids. Primers for the PCR totalled 60 Vbeta and 13 Jbeta. The data were produced by immunoSEQ multiplex PCR, yet TCRdb's version contains in-frame clones alone and is incomplete. Counted here are over 110,000 clones, 70% to 80% occurring once; the ten biggest clones make up approximately 2.5%. J is TRBJ2-7 and V is TRBV7-6, with TRBD1 identical over 7 bases. This TCR derives from a woman aged 18-29 years in good health and CMV-seropositive. Sequenced sample: PBMCs. The chain's CDR3 is CASSDELNTGTASYEQYF. In nucleotides, the CDR3 is TGTGCCAGCAGCGACGAGCTGAACACCGGGACAGCCTCCTACGAGCAGTACTTC.